Below, 26 T cell receptor beta chains from the same sample are listed, as sequenced in a study of blood T cell repertoires in COVID-19. Assay: immunoSEQ multiplex PCR; the TCRdb copy retains only in-frame clones and omits some. The sample lists approximately 240,000 clones; roughly 90% were seen once. The sample comprised PBMCs or T cells enriched from blood (not recorded which). These receptors all come from a woman aged 25 to 39 with acute COVID-19.

This clone was observed once. The chain uses TRBV5-4 and TRBJ1-1; D is unresolved. Germline V CDR1 and CDR2: SGHNT, YYREEE (reference sequence). The CDR3 is 15 residues long. The germline V and J ends were trimmed by 0 bases and 0 bases, with 9 bases remaining between them. The DNA for the CDR3 is TGTGCCAGCAGCTTGGGGGCAAACCTGAACACTGAAGCTTTCTTT. Protein sequence: CASSLGANLNTEAFF.

This clone was seen a handful of times. This chain joins TRBV28 and TRBJ1-1, with TRBD1 matching over 7 bases. This CDR3 region has 11 residues. V lost 2 bases, J lost 10 bases, and 1 base stayed unmatched. The V gene's germline CDR1 is MDHEN and CDR2 SYDVKM. The chain's CDR3 is CASSLTGVAFF. The CDR3 DNA is TGTGCCAGCAGTTTAACAGGGGTAGCTTTCTTT.

The chain has TRBV28 and TRBJ1-5; a possible D gene is TRBD1 (5 bases). The CDR3 spans 15 residues. Per the germline V gene, CDR1 is MDHEN and CDR2 is SYDVKM. V lost 3 bases to trimming and J lost 3 bases, with 12 bases between them. The CDR3 DNA is TGTGCCAGCAGTTTCGGCAGGGTGAACAATCAGCCCCAGCATTTT. Translation gives CASSFGRVNNQPQHF.

This clone has just a few counts. The chain uses TRBV5-1 and TRBJ2-7; D might be TRBD2 (6 bases). This CDR3 has 14 residues. Germline CDR1 and CDR2: SGHRS and YFSETQ. V gave up 2 bases and J gave up 3 bases, with 12 bases separating them. This CDR3 reads CASSLRGTNYEQYF. The CDR3 nucleotides read TGCGCCAGCAGCTTACGGGGGACCAACTACGAGCAGTACTTC. Full variable domain (rest looked up from reference TRBV5-1 and TRBJ2-7): KAGVTQTPRYLIKTRGQQVTLSCSPISGHRSVSWYQQTPGQGLQFLFEYFSETQRNKGNFPGRFSGRQFSNSRSEMNVSTLELGDSALYLCASSLRGTNYEQYFGPGTRLTVT.

The CDR3 bases are TGTGCCAGCAGTGAGAGGCGGTCGGCGGAGACCCAGTACTTC. It codes for CASSERRSAETQYF. V usage is TRBV2 and J usage is TRBJ2-5; D gene uncertain. Trimming removed 3 bases at V and 5 bases at J, with 13 bases between. The CDR3 length is 14 residues. Germline V gene sequence: CDR1 SNHLY, CDR2 FYNNEI.

The chain combines TRBV6-5 with TRBJ1-5, with 9 bases matching TRBD1. J gave up 5 bases and V 11 bases, and 10 bases lay outside the gene matches. The CDR3 extends over 14 amino acids. Per germline, CDR1 MNHEY and CDR2 SVGAGI. The CDR3 nucleotides are TGTGCCTCCCGGACAGGGGAGCTTCATCAGCCCCAGCATTTT. As protein: CASRTGELHQPQHF.

The chain carries TRBV11-2 and TRBJ2-4; 7 nucleotides match TRBD1. V dropped 4 bases and J dropped 3; count of bases not matched to a gene: 15. CDR1 is SGHAT, CDR2 FQNNGV, per germline. The CDR3 sequence is 18 residues long. As DNA, the CDR3 is TGTGCCAGCAGCTCGACAGGGTTGGGGTCTAAGGGCAAAAACATTCAGTACTTC. It specifies CASSSTGLGSKGKNIQYF.

This rearrangement joins TRBV5-1 to TRBJ2-1, with TRBD2 as a possible D gene (5 bases). V lost 2 bases and J lost 5, with 11 bases in between. This CDR3 spans 14 amino acids. Germline CDR1 SGHRS, CDR2 YFSETQ. The CDR3, as DNA: TGCGCCAGCAGCTTTACTAGGCCAAACAATGAGCAGTTCTTC. This sequence encodes CASSFTRPNNEQFF. The full variable domain, rest sourced from reference TRBV5-1 and TRBJ2-1, is KAGVTQTPRYLIKTRGQQVTLSCSPISGHRSVSWYQQTPGQGLQFLFEYFSETQRNKGNFPGRFSGRQFSNSRSEMNVSTLELGDSALYLCASSFTRPNNEQFFGPGTRLTVL.

This clone was counted once. This CDR3 is CASSSGSNGYTF. For the CDR3, the DNA is TGTGCCAGCAGTTCAGGCTCCAATGGCTACACCTTC. The chain joins TRBV27 to TRBJ1-2; the D is unclear. Germline values: CDR1 MNHEY, CDR2 SMNVEV (reference sequence). The germline V and J ends were trimmed by 4 bases and 6 bases, with 9 bases remaining between them. The CDR3 is 12 amino acids.

The chain uses TRBV30 and TRBJ1-4, with a possible D match to TRBD1 (5 bases). Trimming left V 1 base short and J 8 bases short, with 20 bases between. The CDR3 has 16 amino acids. Germline assignment: CDR1 GTSNPN and CDR2 SVGIG (reference sequence). Here the CDR3 DNA reads TGTGCCTGGAGTGGACCCCCTGGACAAATTTGGGAAAAACTGTTTTTT. Translation: CAWSGPPGQIWEKLFF.

V gene TRBV5-5 combines with J gene TRBJ2-5, with 7 bases matching TRBD1. Germline V CDR1 and CDR2: SGHKS, YYEKEE (reference sequence). V was clipped by 1 base and J by 5 bases; unmatched bases: 5. The CDR3 has 14 residues. CDR3 sequence reads: CASSLKGAGETQYF. The CDR3 DNA follows: TGTGCCAGCAGCTTGAAGGGGGCAGGGGAGACCCAGTACTTC.

The chain uses TRBV6-2 or TRBV6-3 and TRBJ1-1; D is perhaps TRBD1 (5 bases). V was shortened by 2 bases and J by 5 bases, with 12 bases between the two germline ends. Germline values: CDR1 MNHEY, CDR2 SVGEGT. The CDR3 runs to 14 residues. The CDR3 spells CASSYQGGRTEAFF. CDR3 bases: TGTGCCAGCAGTTACCAGGGCGGAAGAACTGAAGCTTTCTTT.

The CDR3 region has the DNA TGTGCCAGCAGCTTGGGACAGTCCTACGAGCAGTACTTC. It is translated as CASSLGQSYEQYF. This chain connects TRBV13 to TRBJ2-7; 7 nucleotides line up with TRBD1. Germline trimming cut 3 bases from V and 1 base from J; bases unmatched to any gene: 0. The length of the CDR3 is 13 residues. Germline CDR1 and CDR2: PRHDT and FYEKMQ (reference sequence).

This clone appeared once. This chain joins TRBV7-9 and TRBJ2-1; 10 bases fit TRBD2. Germline trimming cut 5 bases from V and 10 bases from J; bases unmatched to any gene: 11. Germline CDR1 is SEHNR and CDR2 is FQNEAQ (reference sequence). This CDR3 region has 15 residues. Written as DNA, the CDR3 is TGTGCCAGCAGCCCCCATAGCGGGGGGACGGACGAGCAGTTCTTC. This sequence encodes CASSPHSGGTDEQFF.

The chain joins TRBV6-4 to TRBJ2-3; 10 bases fit TRBD2. From germline, CDR1 is MRHNA and CDR2 SNTAGT. The junction had 6 bases not matched to a gene; V was cut back by 6 bases and J by 0 bases. This CDR3 is 16 amino acids long. The DNA for the CDR3 is TGTGCCAGCAGGAAAGCGGGAGGGTCGAGCACAGATACGCAGTATTTT. Protein product: CASRKAGGSSTDTQYF.

The chain recombines TRBV11-2 with TRBJ2-3; perhaps TRBD1 as D (5 bases). There are 13 residues in the CDR3. Looked up from germline, CDR1 is SGHAT and CDR2 is FQNNGV. Trimming left V 5 bases short and J 3 bases short, with 9 bases between. This CDR3 reads CASSPTETDTQYF. In DNA form, the CDR3 reads TGTGCCAGCAGCCCGACAGAAACAGATACGCAGTATTTT. Drawing the rest from reference TRBV11-2 and TRBJ2-3, the complete variable domain is EAGVAQSPRYKIIEKRQSVAFWCNPISGHATLYWYQQILGQGPKLLIQFQNNGVVDDSQLPKDRFSAERLKGVDSTLKIQPAKLEDSAVYLCASSPTETDTQYFGPGTRLTVL.

This CDR3 reads CASSTTSGSSTGELFF. In DNA form, the CDR3 reads TGTGCCAGCAGCACCACTAGCGGGAGTTCCACCGGGGAGCTGTTTTTT. The chain combines TRBV7-3 with TRBJ2-2; TRBD2 agrees at 11 bases. Per the germline V gene, CDR1 is SGHTA and CDR2 is FQGTGA. The CDR3 extends over 16 amino acids. V shed 5 bases, J shed 4 bases, and the junction held 6 bases outside the gene matches.

The rearrangement joins TRBV14 to TRBJ2-5, with D perhaps TRBD1 (5 bases). Germline loops: CDR1 SGHDN, CDR2 FVKESK. Trimming cost V 5 bases and J 5 bases, with 6 bases left between them. This CDR3 is built from 11 residues. For the CDR3, the DNA is TGTGCCAGCAGCTCAGGGGAGACCCAGTACTTC. Amino acids: CASSSGETQYF. The entire variable domain, with the rest obtained from reference TRBV14 and TRBJ2-5, is as follows: EAGVTQFPSHSVIEKGQTVTLRCDPISGHDNLYWYRRVMGKEIKFLLHFVKESKQDESGMPNNRFLAERTGGTYSTLKVQPAELEDSGVYFCASSSGETQYFGPGTRLLVL.

The rearrangement uses TRBV30 and TRBJ1-4, with D possibly being TRBD1 (5 bases). CDR3 length: 17 residues. The germline V gene encodes CDR1 GTSNPN and CDR2 SVGIG (reference sequence). Trimming shortened V by 3 bases and J by 0 bases, and 17 bases separated the two germline ends. CDR3 region: CAWRAWGVSATNEKLFF. The CDR3 bases are TGTGCCTGGAGGGCCTGGGGGGTCTCTGCAACTAATGAAAAACTGTTTTTT.

V and J are TRBV5-4 and TRBJ1-2, with unresolved D. The germline V gene has CDR1 SGHNT and CDR2 YYREEE (reference sequence). V was pared by 0 bases and J by 4 bases, with 10 bases between. The length of the CDR3 is 14 residues. CDR3 sequence reads: CASSLGSVGYGYTF. The CDR3 nucleotides are TGTGCCAGCAGCTTGGGGTCAGTTGGCTATGGCTACACCTTC.

V usage is TRBV2 and J usage is TRBJ2-4; possibly TRBD2 for D (6 bases). CDR3 size: 14 residues. Trimming removed 6 bases from V and 7 bases from J, with 16 bases in between. The germline V gene encodes CDR1 SNHLY and CDR2 FYNNEI. DNA of the CDR3: TGTGCCAGCAGGGGGGGATTAGAATGGAACATTCAGTACTTC. As protein: CASRGGLEWNIQYF.

This clone was counted only a few times. The V call is TRBV28, the J call TRBJ1-1; D may be TRBD1 (5 bases). Looked up from germline, CDR1 is MDHEN and CDR2 is SYDVKM. CDR3 size: 14 residues. Trimming stripped 7 bases from V and 4 bases from J, with 16 bases between. The CDR3 region has the DNA TGTGCCAGCACTAGGGCAGGGTTTGTCACTGAAGCTTTCTTT. Its translation is CASTRAGFVTEAFF.

The rearrangement links TRBV5-1 to TRBJ2-2; 9 bases are a match to TRBD2. CDR1 SGHRS and CDR2 YFSETQ come from the germline V gene. The CDR3 is 17 amino acids. With 4 bases clipped from V and 1 base from J, the junction kept 8 bases outside the gene matches. DNA for the CDR3: TGCGCCAGCAGCAATAATCTAGCGGGACTGAACACCGGGGAGCTGTTTTTT. Protein sequence: CASSNNLAGLNTGELFF.

The J gene is TRBJ2-5, the V gene TRBV25-1, with 8 bases aligning to TRBD1. Germline V lookup: CDR1 MGHDK, CDR2 SYGVNS. With 2 bases clipped from V and 1 base from J, the junction kept 0 bases outside the gene matches. The CDR3 is 14 residues long. The CDR3 coding sequence is TGTGCCAGCAGTGAACAGGGGGCCCAAGAGACCCAGTACTTC. As protein: CASSEQGAQETQYF.

The V and J genes are TRBV4-3 and TRBJ2-1; 11 bases map to TRBD1. This CDR3 region has 17 residues. The V gene's germline CDR1 is LGHNA and CDR2 YSLEER. J lost 8 bases, V lost 0 bases, and 9 bases had no gene match. The CDR3 nucleotides are TGCGCCAGCAGCCAAGACCCCCTCGGGACAGGGGGGGATGAGCAGTTCTTC. This sequence encodes CASSQDPLGTGGDEQFF.

The chain joins TRBV7-2 to TRBJ2-7, with TRBD1 as a possible D gene (5 bases). Per the germline V gene, CDR1 is SGHTA and CDR2 is FQGNSA. This CDR3 contains 15 residues. V was clipped by 6 bases and J by 2 bases, with 17 bases between them. This CDR3 reads CASRFTGFQTYEQYF. The CDR3 nucleotides are TGTGCCAGCAGGTTTACAGGATTCCAGACCTACGAGCAGTACTTC.